These 29 T cell receptor beta chains originate from one sample sequenced in a study of blood T cell repertoires in COVID-19 (dated by TCRdb to 2020 to 2022). The method was the immunoSEQ multiplex PCR assay. Not all clones reach the TCRdb copy of this immuneACCESS table, which keeps in-frame sequences only. Checked studies attribute under half of the gap to unresolved V genes and leave the rest unexplained. Across this sample there are about 260,000 clones, with approximately 84% seen only once. The ten biggest clones cover around 1.8% of the sample. Sequencing used peripheral blood. Receptors originate from a woman of 80 years or more with acute or convalescent COVID-19.

The V call is TRBV5-1, the J call TRBJ2-1; 9 nucleotides align to TRBD1. Germline CDR1 reads SGHRS; CDR2 reads YFSETQ. The CDR3 is made up of 15 amino acids. J was trimmed by 8 bases and V by 0 bases; bases with no gene match: 6. The CDR3: CASSLAGQGIHEQFF. CDR3 in DNA: TGCGCCAGCAGCTTGGCAGGACAGGGGATTCATGAGCAGTTCTTC.

The chain uses TRBV27 and TRBJ1-1; 8 bases agree with TRBD1. Germline V gene data show CDR1 as MNHEY and CDR2 as SMNVEV (reference sequence). After removal of 5 bases from V and 4 bases from J, the junction contained 9 bases not matched to a gene. The CDR3 has 15 residues. Here the CDR3 reads CASSMTGAGGTEAFF. In DNA, the CDR3 is TGTGCCAGCAGTATGACAGGGGCCGGAGGCACTGAAGCTTTCTTT.

This clone showed up just a few times. The chain joins TRBV19 to TRBJ1-1; 10 bases map to TRBD1. Per germline, CDR1 LNHDA and CDR2 SQIVND (reference sequence). The junction had 7 bases not matched to a gene; V was cut back by 7 bases and J by 5 bases. The CDR3 runs to 14 residues. CDR3 sequence reads: CASNRQGARTEAFF. CDR3 coding DNA: TGTGCCAGTAATAGACAGGGGGCGCGTACTGAAGCTTTCTTT.

The chain is built from TRBV5-6 and TRBJ2-3, with TRBD2 matching over 12 bases. The length of the CDR3 is 17 residues. Germline V gives CDR1 SGHDT, CDR2 YYEEEE. V shed 4 bases and J 0 bases; nucleotides not matched to a gene: 6. CDR3: CASSRAGLAGSTDTQYF. The DNA of the CDR3 is TGTGCCAGCAGCCGAGCGGGACTAGCGGGTAGCACAGATACGCAGTATTTT.

This clone was observed a single time. The chain couples TRBV27 to TRBJ2-1, with 10 bases that match TRBD1. Germline trimming cut 3 bases from V and 1 base from J; bases unmatched to any gene: 9. This CDR3 is 18 amino acids long. Germline assignment: CDR1 MNHEY and CDR2 SMNVEV (reference sequence). As DNA, the CDR3 is TGTGCCAGCAGTTTCACCCCCGGACAGGGGGTTTCCTACAATGAGCAGTTCTTC. Protein product: CASSFTPGQGVSYNEQFF.

The V gene is TRBV19, the J gene TRBJ1-3; 7 bases are shared with TRBD1. The V gene end was trimmed by 5 bases and the J gene end by 0 bases; junction bases not matched to a gene: 7. The germline CDR1 and CDR2 sequences are LNHDA and SQIVND (reference sequence). CDR3 length: 16 residues. The CDR3 DNA follows: TGTGCCAGTAGTTCGGGACAGCGTCTCTCTGGAAACACCATATATTTT. This encodes CASSSGQRLSGNTIYF.

The rearrangement uses TRBV30 and TRBJ2-7; TRBD2 is a possible D gene (6 bases). Germline V gene sequence: CDR1 GTSNPN, CDR2 SVGIG (reference sequence). The CDR3 is 12 residues long. V lost 1 base to trimming and J lost 7 bases, with 11 bases between them. CDR3 amino acids: CAWSALAEEQYF. In nucleotides, the CDR3 is TGTGCCTGGAGTGCCTTAGCGGAGGAGCAGTACTTC.

This clone was seen only once. CDR3 coding DNA: TGTGCCAGCAGCTTTCGGGACTTCACGAGGGATACGCAGTATTTT. This encodes CASSFRDFTRDTQYF. The chain recombines TRBV7-9 with TRBJ2-3, with a weak D call TRBD2 (6 bases). Germline assignment: CDR1 SEHNR and CDR2 FQNEAQ (reference sequence). This CDR3 comprises 15 residues. V shed 3 bases and J shed 6 bases, with 16 bases lying between them.

The chain uses TRBV19 and TRBJ1-4, with 7 bases identical to TRBD1. This CDR3 has 15 residues. Unmatched junction bases numbered 5, after V lost 6 bases and J lost 1 base. Germline values: CDR1 LNHDA, CDR2 SQIVND (reference sequence). The CDR3 is CASRANRGTNEKLFF. The CDR3 DNA follows: TGTGCCAGTAGGGCGAACAGGGGAACTAATGAAAAACTGTTTTTT.

This clone is a singleton in its sample. CDR3 nucleotides: TGTGCCTGGAGTGTATCGTTACTCACAGATACGCAGTATTTT. Its protein is CAWSVSLLTDTQYF. V usage is TRBV30 and J usage is TRBJ2-3; D is unclear. Germline CDR1 reads GTSNPN; CDR2 reads SVGIG (reference sequence). The germline V and J ends were trimmed by 0 bases and 2 bases, with 9 bases remaining between them. CDR3 length: 14 amino acids. Full variable domain (missing parts from reference TRBV30 and TRBJ2-3): SQTIHQWPATLVQPVGSPLSLECTVEGTSNPNLYWYRQAAGRGLQLLFYSVGIGQISSEVPQNLSASRPQDRQFILSSKKLLLSDSGFYLCAWSVSLLTDTQYFGPGTRLTVL.

This rearrangement joins TRBV2 to TRBJ1-5; no definite D call. The CDR3 has 15 residues. Germline V gene lookup returns CDR1 SNHLY and CDR2 FYNNEI. Trimming took off 4 bases at V and 1 base at J, with 11 bases between the two ends. The CDR3 sequence is CASSVEGVSNQPQHF. CDR3 nucleotide sequence: TGTGCCAGCAGTGTTGAGGGAGTAAGCAATCAGCCCCAGCATTTT.

This clone was detected ten times or more. V usage is TRBV11-1 and J usage is TRBJ1-2, with unresolved D. V lost 4 bases and J lost 8, with 8 bases in between. This CDR3 region has 11 residues. Germline V gives CDR1 SGHAT, CDR2 FQDESV (reference sequence). The CDR3 DNA follows: TGTGCCAGCAGCTCGGGTTACGGCTACACCTTC. Its protein product is CASSSGYGYTF.

This chain links TRBV7-9 with TRBJ2-7; TRBD1 agrees at 10 bases. CDR1 is SEHNR, CDR2 FQNEAQ, per germline (reference sequence). The length of the CDR3 is 15 residues. Trimming removed 10 bases from V and 3 bases from J; junction bases left unmatched: 12. In DNA form, the CDR3 reads TGTGCCATTCGGAAGAGGACAGGGGGTGACTACGAGCAGTACTTC. Translation gives CAIRKRTGGDYEQYF.

The chain combines TRBV28 with TRBJ2-3; 7 bases fit TRBD2. Germline CDR1 and CDR2: MDHEN and SYDVKM. The CDR3 has 15 residues. Germline trimming cut 7 bases from V and 1 base from J; bases unmatched to any gene: 8. CDR3 sequence reads: CASKPGGWGTDTQYF. The CDR3 DNA sequence: TGTGCCAGCAAGCCCGGGGGGTGGGGCACAGATACGCAGTATTTT.

The chain links TRBV29-1 to TRBJ2-7, with TRBD1 matching 9 bases. The CDR3 loop spans 13 amino acids. Germline CDR1 SQVTM, CDR2 ANQGSEA. The trim removed 5 bases at V and 7 bases at J, leaving 9 bases unmatched. The CDR3 loop is CSVSRTGVAEQYF. In DNA form, the CDR3 reads TGCAGCGTTTCTAGGACAGGGGTAGCGGAGCAGTACTTC.

This chain joins TRBV2 and TRBJ1-6; 7 nucleotides line up with TRBD1. After removal of 10 bases from V and 6 bases from J, the junction contained 9 bases not matched to a gene. The CDR3 is made up of 14 amino acids. Germline CDR1 is SNHLY and CDR2 is FYNNEI. CDR3 DNA sequence: TGTGCCACCTCATCGGACAGGCTTAATTCACCCCTCCACTTT. Translating it yields CATSSDRLNSPLHF. Together with reference TRBV2 and TRBJ1-6, the CDR3 gives the full variable domain: EPEVTQTPSHQVTQMGQEVILRCVPISNHLYFYWYRQILGQKVEFLVSFYNNEISEKSEIFDDQFSVERPDGSNFTLKIRSTKLEDSAMYFCATSSDRLNSPLHFGNGTRLTVT.

This chain links TRBV18 with TRBJ2-3; TRBD2 aligns across 8 bases. J was trimmed by 9 bases and V by 3 bases; bases with no gene match: 11. Germline V CDR1 and CDR2: KGHSH, LQKENI. This CDR3 comprises 15 residues. The CDR3 loop is CASSPGAGAQITQYF. The CDR3, as DNA: TGTGCCAGCTCACCCGGAGCGGGGGCGCAAATAACGCAGTATTTT.

This chain joins TRBV7-2 and TRBJ2-5; D ambiguous. CDR3 size: 14 residues. The V gene lost 5 bases and the J gene lost 5 bases, with 15 bases spanning the gap. Germline lookup yields CDR1 SGHTA and CDR2 FQGNSA. CDR3: CASSLYGAGETQYF. CDR3 nucleotides: TGTGCCAGCAGCCTCTACGGAGCCGGGGAGACCCAGTACTTC.

The table lists this clone with many counts. The chain joins TRBV27 to TRBJ1-2; TRBD1 might be the D (5 bases). The CDR3 is 14 residues long. CDR1 and CDR2 from the germline V gene are MNHEY and SMNVEV (reference sequence). The V and J ends lost 4 bases and 3 bases respectively, with 12 bases between them. CDR3 sequence (DNA): TGTGCCAGCAGTTCCACAGTGACAGACTATGGCTACACCTTC. It translates to CASSSTVTDYGYTF.

The chain carries TRBV4-1 and TRBJ1-1; a weak D match, TRBD1 (5 bases). Trimming stripped 0 bases from V and 3 bases from J, with 23 bases between. The CDR3 is made up of 19 amino acids. Germline V lookup: CDR1 MGHRA, CDR2 YSYEKL. Here the CDR3 DNA reads TGCGCCAGCAGCCAAGATCCGATAGGAGGGCAGGGTTTGGACACTGAAGCTTTCTTT. Protein product: CASSQDPIGGQGLDTEAFF.

The J gene is TRBJ1-1, the V gene TRBV5-1, with 7 bases identical to TRBD1. Germline CDR1 is SGHRS and CDR2 is YFSETQ. This CDR3 region has 15 residues. After removal of 4 bases from V and 3 bases from J, the junction contained 9 bases not matched to a gene. For the CDR3, the DNA is TGCGCCAGCAGCCTGACCACAGGGGCTGACACTGAAGCTTTCTTT. Its protein is CASSLTTGADTEAFF. Full variable domain (rest looked up from reference TRBV5-1 and TRBJ1-1): KAGVTQTPRYLIKTRGQQVTLSCSPISGHRSVSWYQQTPGQGLQFLFEYFSETQRNKGNFPGRFSGRQFSNSRSEMNVSTLELGDSALYLCASSLTTGADTEAFFGQGTRLTVV.

The V and J genes are TRBV29-1 and TRBJ2-1; D may be TRBD2 (7 bases). The CDR3 length is 11 residues. The V and J ends lost 7 bases and 5 bases respectively, with 9 bases between them. Germline V gene sequence: CDR1 SQVTM, CDR2 ANQGSEA. The CDR3, as DNA: TGCAGCGCGGGGGGCGACAATGAGCAGTTCTTC. Encoded protein: CSAGGDNEQFF.

This chain joins TRBV29-1 and TRBJ1-6; D gene uncertain. V was pared by 4 bases and J by 7 bases, with 8 bases between. The CDR3 consists of 12 residues. CDR1 is SQVTM, CDR2 ANQGSEA, per germline. CDR3 coding DNA: TGCAGCGTTGGAACAGAAAATTCACCCCTCCACTTT. It encodes CSVGTENSPLHF. Together with reference TRBV29-1 and TRBJ1-6, the CDR3 gives the full variable domain: SAVISQKPSRDICQRGTSLTIQCQVDSQVTMMFWYRQQPGQSLTLIATANQGSEATYESGFVIDKFPISRPNLTFSTLTVSNMSPEDSSIYLCSVGTENSPLHFGNGTRLTVT.

This rearrangement joins TRBV3-1 (or the pseudogene TRBV3-2) to TRBJ2-5; 9 positions agree with TRBD2. This CDR3 contains 14 residues. Germline-derived CDR1 and CDR2 are LGHDT and YNNKEL (reference sequence). V gave up 4 bases and J gave up 5 bases; unmatched junction bases: 5. The CDR3 sequence is CASSPRGGWETQYF. The CDR3 nucleotides read TGTGCCAGCAGCCCGCGGGGGGGTTGGGAGACCCAGTACTTC.

The sample holds many counts of this clone. The chain couples TRBV11-2 to TRBJ2-1, with TRBD2 as a possible D gene (5 bases). The CDR3 runs 13 residues. Trimming cost V 1 base and J 9 bases, with 10 bases left between them. Germline CDR1 SGHAT, CDR2 FQNNGV. CDR3 protein: CASSLVTMPEQFF. CDR3 DNA: TGTGCCAGCAGCTTAGTGACTATGCCTGAGCAGTTCTTC. Full variable domain (outside the CDR3, taken from reference TRBV11-2 and TRBJ2-1): EAGVAQSPRYKIIEKRQSVAFWCNPISGHATLYWYQQILGQGPKLLIQFQNNGVVDDSQLPKDRFSAERLKGVDSTLKIQPAKLEDSAVYLCASSLVTMPEQFFGPGTRLTVL.

J is TRBJ2-5 and V is TRBV5-1; tentatively, D is TRBD1 (6 bases). CDR1 and CDR2 from the germline V gene are SGHRS and YFSETQ. This CDR3 contains 14 residues. V lost 3 bases, J lost 1 base, and 10 bases lay in between. The CDR3 sequence: CASSWGPGQETQYF. The CDR3 DNA reads as TGCGCCAGCAGCTGGGGGCCGGGCCAAGAGACCCAGTACTTC.

This chain joins TRBV7-9 and TRBJ1-2; TRBD1 agrees at 7 bases. Germline loops: CDR1 SEHNR, CDR2 FQNEAQ (reference sequence). The CDR3 runs to 13 residues. Trimming at V came to 5 bases and at J to 6 bases, leaving 6 bases not matched to a gene. For the CDR3, the DNA is TGTGCCAGCAGCCAGACAGGGCCAGATGGCTACACCTTC. Translation: CASSQTGPDGYTF. Variable domain in full (rest from reference TRBV7-9 and TRBJ1-2): DTGVSQNPRHKITKRGQNVTFRCDPISEHNRLYWYRQTLGQGPEFLTYFQNEAQLEKSRLLSDRFSAERPKGSFSTLEIQRTEQGDSAMYLCASSQTGPDGYTFGSGTRLTVV.

This chain joins TRBV6-5 and TRBJ2-7; 10 bases map to TRBD1. CDR3 length: 15 residues. Germline assignment: CDR1 MNHEY and CDR2 SVGAGI. V trimming: 7 bases; J trimming: 0 bases; junction bases outside the gene matches: 6. The CDR3 protein is CASIPTGGYSYEQYF. The CDR3 DNA is TGTGCCAGCATCCCGACAGGGGGCTACTCCTACGAGCAGTACTTC.

The chain has TRBV29-1 and TRBJ2-2; D may be TRBD2 (7 bases). Deletions cut 2 bases from V and 1 base from J, with 17 bases between. The CDR3 covers 17 residues. The germline V gene encodes CDR1 SQVTM and CDR2 ANQGSEA. This CDR3 is CSVERGGAGWNTGELFF. The CDR3 DNA reads as TGCAGCGTTGAAAGGGGGGGCGCGGGGTGGAACACCGGGGAGCTGTTTTTT.